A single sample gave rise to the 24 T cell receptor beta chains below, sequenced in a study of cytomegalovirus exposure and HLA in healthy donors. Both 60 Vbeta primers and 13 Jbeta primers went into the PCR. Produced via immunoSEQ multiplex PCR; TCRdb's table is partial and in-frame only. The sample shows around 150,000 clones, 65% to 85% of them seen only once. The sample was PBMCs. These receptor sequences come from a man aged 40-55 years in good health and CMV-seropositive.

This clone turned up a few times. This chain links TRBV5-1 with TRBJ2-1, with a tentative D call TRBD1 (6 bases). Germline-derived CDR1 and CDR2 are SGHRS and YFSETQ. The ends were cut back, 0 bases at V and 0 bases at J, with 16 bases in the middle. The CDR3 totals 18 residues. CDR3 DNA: TGCGCCAGCAGCTTGGCCCCGGGACATCAGAGCTCCTACAATGAGCAGTTCTTC. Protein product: CASSLAPGHQSSYNEQFF.

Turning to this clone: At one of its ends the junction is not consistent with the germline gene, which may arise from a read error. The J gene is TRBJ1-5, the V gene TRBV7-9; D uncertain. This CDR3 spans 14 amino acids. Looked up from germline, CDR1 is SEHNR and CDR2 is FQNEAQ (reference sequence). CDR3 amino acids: CSSSLGQNNQPQHF. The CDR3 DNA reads TGTTCCAGCAGCTTAGGTCAGAATAATCAGCCCCAGCATTTT. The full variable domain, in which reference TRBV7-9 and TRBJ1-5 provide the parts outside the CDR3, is DTGVSQNPRHKITKRGQNVTFRCDPISEHNRLYWYRQTLGQGPEFLTYFQNEAQLEKSRLLSDRFSAERPKGSFSTLEIQRTEQGDSAMYLCSSSLGQNNQPQHFGDGTRLSIL.

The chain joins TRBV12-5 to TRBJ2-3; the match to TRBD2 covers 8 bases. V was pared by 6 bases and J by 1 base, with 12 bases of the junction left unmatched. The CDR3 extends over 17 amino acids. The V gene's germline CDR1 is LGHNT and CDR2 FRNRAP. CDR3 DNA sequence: TGTGCTAGTGGCCTTCTTTCGGGACTAGGAGGCACAGATACGCAGTATTTT. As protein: CASGLLSGLGGTDTQYF.

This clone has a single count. The CDR3 coding sequence is TGTGCCAGCAAGGTTTCGCCGGACAGGAATTCTGAAGCTTTCTTT. Its protein is CASKVSPDRNSEAFF. The chain employs TRBV9 and TRBJ1-1; TRBD1 matches 7 bases. V lost 6 bases to trimming and J lost 6 bases; unmatched junction nucleotides: 14. The CDR3 runs to 15 residues. From germline, CDR1 is SGDLS and CDR2 YYNGEE.

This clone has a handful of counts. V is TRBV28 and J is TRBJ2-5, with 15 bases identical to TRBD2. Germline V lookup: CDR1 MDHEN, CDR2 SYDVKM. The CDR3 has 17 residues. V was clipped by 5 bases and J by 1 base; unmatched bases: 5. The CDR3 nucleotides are TGTGCCAGCAGTCACGGACTAGCGGGGGGGTTCCAAGAGACCCAGTACTTC. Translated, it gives CASSHGLAGGFQETQYF.

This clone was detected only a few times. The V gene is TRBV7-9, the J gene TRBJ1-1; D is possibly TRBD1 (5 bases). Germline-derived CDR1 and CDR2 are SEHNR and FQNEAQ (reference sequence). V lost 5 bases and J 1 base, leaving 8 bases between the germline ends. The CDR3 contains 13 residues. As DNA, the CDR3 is TGTGCCAGCAGCGATACAGGGAACACTGAAGCTTTCTTT. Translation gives CASSDTGNTEAFF.

The CDR3 DNA sequence: TGCGCCAGCAGCCAAGCCGAGCGGGACAATGAGCAGTTCTTC. This gives the protein CASSQAERDNEQFF. This sequence joins TRBV4-1 and TRBJ2-1; possibly TRBD2 for D (6 bases). Trimming removed 1 base at V and 5 bases at J, with 9 bases between. Per germline, CDR1 MGHRA and CDR2 YSYEKL. This CDR3 spans 14 amino acids.

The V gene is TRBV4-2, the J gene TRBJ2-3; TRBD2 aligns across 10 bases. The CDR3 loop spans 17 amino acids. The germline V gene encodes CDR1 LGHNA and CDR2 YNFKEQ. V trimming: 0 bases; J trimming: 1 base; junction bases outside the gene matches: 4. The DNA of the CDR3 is TGTGCCAGCAGCCAAGAAACGCTAGCGGGGGGCACAGATACGCAGTATTTT. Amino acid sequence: CASSQETLAGGTDTQYF.

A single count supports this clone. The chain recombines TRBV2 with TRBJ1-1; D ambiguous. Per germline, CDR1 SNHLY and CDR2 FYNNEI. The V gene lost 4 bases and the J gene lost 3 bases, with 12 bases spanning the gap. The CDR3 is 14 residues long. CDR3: CASSGNGWDTEAFF. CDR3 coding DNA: TGTGCCAGCAGTGGGAACGGGTGGGACACTGAAGCTTTCTTT.

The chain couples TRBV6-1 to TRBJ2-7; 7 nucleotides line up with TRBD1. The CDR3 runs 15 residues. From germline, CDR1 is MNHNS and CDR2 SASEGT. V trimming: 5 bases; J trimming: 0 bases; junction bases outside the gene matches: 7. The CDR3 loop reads CASSRSDRSSYEQYF. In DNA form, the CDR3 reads TGTGCCAGCAGTCGGTCGGACAGGAGCTCCTACGAGCAGTACTTC.

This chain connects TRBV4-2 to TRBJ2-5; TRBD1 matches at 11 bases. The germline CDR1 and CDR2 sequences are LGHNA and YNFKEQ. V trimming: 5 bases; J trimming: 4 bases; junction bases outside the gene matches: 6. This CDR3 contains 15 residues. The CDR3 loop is CASSTGQGAGETQYF. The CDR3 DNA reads TGTGCCAGCAGCACCGGACAGGGGGCAGGAGAGACCCAGTACTTC.

Here the CDR3 reads CAAGRGSGNTIYF. CDR3 DNA sequence: TGTGCCGCCGGGAGGGGCTCTGGAAACACCATATATTTT. V usage is TRBV6-5 and J usage is TRBJ1-3; D perhaps matches TRBD1 (5 bases). V lost 11 bases, J lost 0 bases, and 11 bases lay in between. The CDR3 loop spans 13 amino acids. The V gene's germline CDR1 is MNHEY and CDR2 SVGAGI.

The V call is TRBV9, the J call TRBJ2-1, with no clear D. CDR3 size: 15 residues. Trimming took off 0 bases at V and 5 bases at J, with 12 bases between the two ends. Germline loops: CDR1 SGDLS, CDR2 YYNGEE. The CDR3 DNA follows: TGTGCCAGCAGCGTAGGGGTTAGCAGCAACAATGAGCAGTTCTTC. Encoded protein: CASSVGVSSNNEQFF.

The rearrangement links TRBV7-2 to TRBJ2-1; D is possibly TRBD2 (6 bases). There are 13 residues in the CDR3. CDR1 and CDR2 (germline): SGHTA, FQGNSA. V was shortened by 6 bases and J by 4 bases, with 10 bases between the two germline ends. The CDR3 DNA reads TGTGCCAGCAGTCGGGGGATTTACAATGAGCAGTTCTTC. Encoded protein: CASSRGIYNEQFF.

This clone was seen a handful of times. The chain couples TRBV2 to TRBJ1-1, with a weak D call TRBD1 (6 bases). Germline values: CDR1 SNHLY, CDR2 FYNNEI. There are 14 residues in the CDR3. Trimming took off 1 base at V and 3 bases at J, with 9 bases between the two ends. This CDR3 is CASSEVSGDTEAFF. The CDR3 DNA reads TGTGCCAGCAGTGAAGTGTCAGGGGACACTGAAGCTTTCTTT. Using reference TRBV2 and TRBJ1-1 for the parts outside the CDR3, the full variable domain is EPEVTQTPSHQVTQMGQEVILRCVPISNHLYFYWYRQILGQKVEFLVSFYNNEISEKSEIFDDQFSVERPDGSNFTLKIRSTKLEDSAMYFCASSEVSGDTEAFFGQGTRLTVV.

CDR3 residues: CASSLNRDSRKLFF. CDR3 sequence (DNA): TGCGCCAGCAGCTTAAACCGGGACAGCCGAAAACTGTTTTTT. V usage is TRBV5-1 and J usage is TRBJ1-4, with TRBD1 matching 7 bases. This CDR3 is 14 amino acids long. CDR1 and CDR2 (germline): SGHRS, YFSETQ. Losses at the gene ends were 2 bases for V and 10 bases for J; bases not matched to a gene: 8.

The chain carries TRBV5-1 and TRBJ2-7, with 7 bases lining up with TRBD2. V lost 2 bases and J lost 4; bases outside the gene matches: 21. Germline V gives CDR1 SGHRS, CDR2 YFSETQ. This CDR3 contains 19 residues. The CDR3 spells CASSFLNPPSGATVYEQYF. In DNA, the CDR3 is TGCGCCAGCAGCTTTTTGAACCCTCCCAGCGGGGCGACCGTGTACGAGCAGTACTTC.

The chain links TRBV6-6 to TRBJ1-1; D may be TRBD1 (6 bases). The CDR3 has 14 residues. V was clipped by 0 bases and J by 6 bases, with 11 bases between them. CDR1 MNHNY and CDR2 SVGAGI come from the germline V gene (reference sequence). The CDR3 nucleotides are TGTGCCAGCAGTTACTCGTTGGGGGGGCCTGAAGCTTTCTTT. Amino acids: CASSYSLGGPEAFF.

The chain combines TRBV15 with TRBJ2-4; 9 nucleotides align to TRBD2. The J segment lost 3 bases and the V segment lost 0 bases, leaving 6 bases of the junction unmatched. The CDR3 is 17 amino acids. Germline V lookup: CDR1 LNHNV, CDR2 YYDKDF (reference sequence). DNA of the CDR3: TGTGCCACCAGCAGAGATGGGAGTAGCGGGGGCAAAAACATTCAGTACTTC. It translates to CATSRDGSSGGKNIQYF.

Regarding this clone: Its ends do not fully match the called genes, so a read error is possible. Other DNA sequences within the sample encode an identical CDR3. CDR3 nucleotides: TGTGCCACCAGTAGAGATGGTATAACAGGGGCGACTCAGCCCCAGCATTTT. It encodes CATSRDGITGATQPQHF. The chain links TRBV15 to TRBJ1-5, with 7 bases identical to TRBD1. CDR3 length equals 17 residues. In germline, CDR1 is LNHNV, CDR2 YYDKDF (reference sequence).

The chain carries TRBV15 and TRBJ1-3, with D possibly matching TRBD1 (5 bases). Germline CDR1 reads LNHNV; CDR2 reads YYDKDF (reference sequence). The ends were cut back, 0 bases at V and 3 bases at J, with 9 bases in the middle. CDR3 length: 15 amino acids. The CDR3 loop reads CATSRDKDSGNTIYF. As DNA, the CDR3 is TGTGCCACCAGCAGAGATAAAGACAGTGGAAACACCATATATTTT.

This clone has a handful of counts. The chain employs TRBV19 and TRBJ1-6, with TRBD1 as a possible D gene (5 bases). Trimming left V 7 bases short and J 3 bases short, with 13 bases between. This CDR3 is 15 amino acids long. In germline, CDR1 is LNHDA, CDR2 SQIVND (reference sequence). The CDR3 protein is CASTAGRLYNSPLHF. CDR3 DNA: TGTGCCAGTACTGCGGGACGGCTCTATAATTCACCCCTCCACTTT. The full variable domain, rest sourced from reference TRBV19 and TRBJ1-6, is DGGITQSPKYLFRKEGQNVTLSCEQNLNHDAMYWYRQDPGQGLRLIYYSQIVNDFQKGDIAEGYSVSREKKESFPLTVTSAQKNPTAFYLCASTAGRLYNSPLHFGNGTRLTVT.

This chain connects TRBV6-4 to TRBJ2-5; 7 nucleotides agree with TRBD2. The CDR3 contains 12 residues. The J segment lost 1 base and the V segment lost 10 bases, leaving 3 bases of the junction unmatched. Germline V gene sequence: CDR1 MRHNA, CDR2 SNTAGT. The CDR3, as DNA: TGTGCCAACTGGGGGGGCCAAGAGACCCAGTACTTC. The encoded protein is CANWGGQETQYF.

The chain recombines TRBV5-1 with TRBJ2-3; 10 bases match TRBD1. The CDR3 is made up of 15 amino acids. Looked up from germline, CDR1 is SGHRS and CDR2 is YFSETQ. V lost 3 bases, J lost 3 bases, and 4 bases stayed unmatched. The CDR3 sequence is CASSWDRGWTDTQYF. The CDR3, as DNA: TGCGCCAGCAGCTGGGACAGGGGTTGGACAGATACGCAGTATTTT.